The sequence of this T cell receptor (beta chain) was determined in a study of T-cell memory formation after mild COVID-19. Study observations and caveats: Contracting CD4+ clones sat mainly in CM and EM; CD8+ in EMRA. Pre-infection memory already had some responding clones, implying cross-reactive memory joined.

This clonotype was detected a few times. What it recognizes is unknown. The CDR3 runs to 15 residues. The V segment lost 4 bases and the J segment 4 bases; nucleotides outside the gene matches: 7. Per the germline V gene, CDR1 is SGHTA and CDR2 is FQGTGA. Constant-segment-primed 5'RACE gave TCR alpha and TCR beta cDNA libraries with sample barcodes and UMIs. One entry per CDR3 protein results from TCRdb running MiXCR on the 5' RACE reads. Of under 300,000 distinct CDR3 sequences listed, roughly 15% were seen once; the top ten hold 3.5%. The J gene is TRBJ2-1, the V gene TRBV7-3, with 7 bases aligning to TRBD2. The specimen sequenced was PBMCs or a T cell subset sorted from them (not recorded which). This clonotype was sampled from a man aged 18 to 30 who had mild COVID-19 (a few samples of this study predate the infection). Cell type and time point are not known. CDR3 DNA: TGTGCCAGCAGCTCCGCGACTAGCCGTTACAATGAGCAGTTCTTC. This encodes CASSSATSRYNEQFF.